A single sample gave rise to the 8 T cell receptor beta chains below, sequenced in a study of T cells in localized non-small cell lung cancer. The data were produced by immunoSEQ multiplex PCR, yet TCRdb's version contains in-frame clones alone and is incomplete. The sample lists roughly 1,300 clones; about 41% were seen once. The sequences come from lung tumor tissue, collected before any cancer treatment. The source is a woman aged 40-70 years with stage II squamous cell lung carcinoma.

By sample share, this clone is hyperexpanded (1% or more). The genes are TRBV6-8 and TRBJ2-2; D possibly corresponds to TRBD2 (5 bases). The CDR3 has 16 residues. Per the germline V gene, CDR1 is MNHGY and CDR2 is SAAAGT. The V end was cut by 0 bases, the J end by 5 bases, with 13 bases between. The CDR3 reads CASSYSNRERTGELFF. DNA for the CDR3: TGTGCCAGCAGTTACTCGAATAGGGAGCGGACCGGGGAGCTGTTTTTT.

This chain links TRBV14 with TRBJ1-4; TRBD1 aligns across 8 bases. The V gene end was trimmed by 3 bases and the J gene end by 4 bases; junction bases not matched to a gene: 7. Germline lookup yields CDR1 SGHDN and CDR2 FVKESK. The CDR3 covers 16 residues. CDR3 nucleotides: TGTGCCAGCAGCCAGTATACAGGGGGAGGTAATGAAAAACTGTTTTTT. Translated: CASSQYTGGGNEKLFF. The full variable domain, completed using reference TRBV14 and TRBJ1-4, is EAGVTQFPSHSVIEKGQTVTLRCDPISGHDNLYWYRRVMGKEIKFLLHFVKESKQDESGMPNNRFLAERTGGTYSTLKVQPAELEDSGVYFCASSQYTGGGNEKLFFGSGTQLSVL.

This clone was detected a few times. The V and J genes are TRBV5-1 and TRBJ1-2; TRBD1 aligns across 8 bases. Unmatched junction bases numbered 12, after V lost 5 bases and J lost 6 bases. The germline V gene has CDR1 SGHRS and CDR2 YFSETQ. The CDR3 loop spans 15 amino acids. The CDR3 nucleotides read TGCGCCAGCAGTCTATCCGACAGGGGAGGGCATGGCTACACCTTC. Amino acids: CASSLSDRGGHGYTF.

This clone has more than one count but fewer than ten. This chain links TRBV6-8 with TRBJ2-5; maybe TRBD2 (6 bases). The germline V gene encodes CDR1 MNHGY and CDR2 SAAAGT. The CDR3 covers 13 residues. Trimming cost V 7 bases and J 3 bases, with 12 bases left between them. CDR3 region: CASNRLVKETQYF. As DNA, the CDR3 is TGTGCCAGCAACAGACTAGTGAAAGAGACCCAGTACTTC.

The chain couples TRBV30 to TRBJ1-4; tentatively, D is TRBD1 (6 bases). The CDR3 sequence is 12 residues long. Per the germline V gene, CDR1 is GTSNPN and CDR2 is SVGIG (reference sequence). The V end lost 3 bases, the J end lost 10 bases, and 12 bases lay between the germline ends. This CDR3 is CAWSPLGAKLFF. CDR3 coding DNA: TGTGCCTGGAGCCCCCTGGGGGCAAAACTGTTTTTT.

In this sample, this clone turned up a few times. The genes are TRBV6-8 and TRBJ1-1, with 7 bases identical to TRBD1. Per the germline V gene, CDR1 is MNHGY and CDR2 is SAAAGT. This CDR3 region has 14 residues. The ends lost 6 bases at V and 1 base at J; junction bases unmatched: 5. The CDR3: CASSRRQGNTEAFF. CDR3 nucleotides: TGTGCCAGCAGCCGACGACAGGGGAACACTGAAGCTTTCTTT.

The gene calls are TRBV19 and TRBJ2-7; 10 bases are shared with TRBD2. Trimming removed 6 bases from V and 3 bases from J; junction bases left unmatched: 8. The germline V gene encodes CDR1 LNHDA and CDR2 SQIVND (reference sequence). The CDR3 extends over 15 amino acids. This chain's CDR3 is CASSLGLAGVYEQYF. The CDR3 coding sequence is TGTGCCAGTAGCCTTGGCCTAGCGGGAGTCTACGAGCAGTACTTC.

The table lists this clone with a few counts. J is TRBJ1-2 and V is TRBV28; tentative D call: TRBD1 (6 bases). The CDR3 length is 15 residues. Germline V lookup: CDR1 MDHEN, CDR2 SYDVKM. V dropped 2 bases and J dropped 4 bases, with 14 bases sitting between them. The CDR3 loop reads CASSLRAHRVYGYTF. For the CDR3, the DNA is TGTGCCAGCAGTTTAAGGGCACACAGGGTCTATGGCTACACCTTC.